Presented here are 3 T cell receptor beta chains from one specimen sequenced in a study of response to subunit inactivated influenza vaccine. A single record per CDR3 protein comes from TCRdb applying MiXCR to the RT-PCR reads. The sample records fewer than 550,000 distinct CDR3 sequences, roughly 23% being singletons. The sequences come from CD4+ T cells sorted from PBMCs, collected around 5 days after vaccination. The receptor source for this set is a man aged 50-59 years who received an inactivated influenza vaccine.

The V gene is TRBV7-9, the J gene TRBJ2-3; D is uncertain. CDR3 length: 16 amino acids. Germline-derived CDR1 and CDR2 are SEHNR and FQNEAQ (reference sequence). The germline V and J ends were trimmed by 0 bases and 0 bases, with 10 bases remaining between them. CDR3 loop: CASSLAERVSTDTQYF. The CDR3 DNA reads TGTGCCAGCAGCTTAGCGGAAAGGGTTAGCACAGATACGCAGTATTTT.

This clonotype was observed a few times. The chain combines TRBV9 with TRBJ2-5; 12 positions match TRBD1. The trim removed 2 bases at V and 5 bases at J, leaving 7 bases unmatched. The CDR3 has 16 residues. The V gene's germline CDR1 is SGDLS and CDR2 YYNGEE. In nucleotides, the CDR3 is TGTGCCAGCAGCGTCTCGGGACAGGGGGCAAGGGAGACCCAGTACTTC. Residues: CASSVSGQGARETQYF.

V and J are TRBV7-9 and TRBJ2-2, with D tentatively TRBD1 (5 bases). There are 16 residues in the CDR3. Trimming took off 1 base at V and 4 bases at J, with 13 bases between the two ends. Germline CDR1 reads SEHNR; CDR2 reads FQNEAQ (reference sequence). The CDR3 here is CASSLGALGPTGELFF. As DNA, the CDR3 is TGTGCCAGCAGCTTAGGCGCTTTGGGGCCCACCGGGGAGCTGTTTTTT.